These 5 T cell receptor beta chains came from one sample sequenced in a study of T cell clonality in common variable immunodeficiency. Study-level results: Common variable immunodeficiency TCR beta sequences reportedly had fewer deletions and N-nucleotide insertions.

What these receptors recognize is not known. The assay was immunoSEQ multiplex PCR, and TCRdb's table has in-frame clones only and misses some. The table lists 20,000 to 30,000 clones, with no singletons. The sequenced sample consisted of peripheral blood mononuclear cells. The origin of the receptors is a human donor with common variable immunodeficiency.

This clone was seen a handful of times. CDR3: CASRRTGEFETQYF. Incomplete CDR3 DNA: TGTGCCAGCAGGAGGACAGGGGAATTTGAGACC. The chain couples TRBV7-9 to TRBJ2-5; 9 bases agree with TRBD1. Read sequence stops 3 residues before the CDR3 end, and the germline J gene provides the missing end. Germline CDR1 SEHNR, CDR2 FQNEAQ (reference sequence). After removal of 6 bases from V and 5 bases from J, the junction contained 7 bases not matched to a gene. The CDR3 runs 14 residues.

Note on this clone: The read ends 3 residues before the CDR3 terminus; that terminus is restored from the germline J gene. This chain uses TRBV7-2 with TRBJ1-1; TRBD1 might be the D (6 bases). The ends were cut back, 0 bases at V and 0 bases at J, with 17 bases in the middle. Per the germline V gene, CDR1 is SGHTA and CDR2 is FQGNSA. The CDR3 totals 18 residues. The CDR3 DNA, read in part, is TGTGCCAGCAGCTTAGCGCCGGCGGGGGACACCATGAACACTGAA. Its protein is CASSLAPAGDTMNTE. In full, the CDR3 reads CASSLAPAGDTMNTEAFF.

This clone came up a few times. With the read ending 3 residues before the CDR3 end, the germline J gene is used to fill in that end. The chain joins TRBV5-1 to TRBJ2-5; a weak D match, TRBD1 (5 bases). The V end was cut by 6 bases, the J end by 5 bases, with 11 bases between. The germline V gene encodes CDR1 SGHRS and CDR2 YFSETQ. CDR3 length: 12 amino acids. CDR3 in amino acids: CASTDSRETQYF. The sequenced part of the CDR3 DNA is TGCGCCAGCACAGACAGTCGTGAGACC.

Only a few counts were recorded for this clone. With the read ending 3 residues before the CDR3 end, the germline J gene is used to fill in that end. The chain employs TRBV7-9 and TRBJ2-1, with D unresolved. CDR1 is SEHNR, CDR2 FQNEAQ, per germline (reference sequence). The CDR3 has 11 residues. Trimming stripped 2 bases from V and 7 bases from J, with 3 bases between. This CDR3 is CASSLINEQFF. The sequenced CDR3 bases are TGTGCCAGCAGCTTAATAAATGAG.

This clone appeared many times. The CDR3 extends 3 residues past the end of the read, so its final part is completed from the germline J gene. This chain links TRBV7-9 with TRBJ1-2; weak D call: TRBD1 (5 bases). Germline V CDR1 and CDR2: SEHNR, FQNEAQ (reference sequence). The CDR3 length is 15 residues. Trimming left V 5 bases short and J 4 bases short, with 17 bases between. Partial CDR3 DNA: TGTGCCAGCAGCCCCGGGGGGACGACGAGCTATGGC. It codes for CASSPGGTTSYG. The complete CDR3 sequence is CASSPGGTTSYGYTF.